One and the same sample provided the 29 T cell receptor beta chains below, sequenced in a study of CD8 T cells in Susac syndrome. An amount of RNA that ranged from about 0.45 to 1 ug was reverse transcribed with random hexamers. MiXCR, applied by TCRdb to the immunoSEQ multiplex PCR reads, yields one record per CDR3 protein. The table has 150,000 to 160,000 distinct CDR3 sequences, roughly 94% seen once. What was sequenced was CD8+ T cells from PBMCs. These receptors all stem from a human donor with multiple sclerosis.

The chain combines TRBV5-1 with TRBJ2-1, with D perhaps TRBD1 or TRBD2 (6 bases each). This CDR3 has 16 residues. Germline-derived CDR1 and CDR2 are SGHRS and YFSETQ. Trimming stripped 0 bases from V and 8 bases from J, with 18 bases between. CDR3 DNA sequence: TGCGCCAGCAGCTTGGGCGACAGGTCGCGGGGCCATGAGCAGTTCTTC. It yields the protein CASSLGDRSRGHEQFF. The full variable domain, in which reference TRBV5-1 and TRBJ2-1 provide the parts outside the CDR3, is KAGVTQTPRYLIKTRGQQVTLSCSPISGHRSVSWYQQTPGQGLQFLFEYFSETQRNKGNFPGRFSGRQFSNSRSEMNVSTLELGDSALYLCASSLGDRSRGHEQFFGPGTRLTVL.

The CDR3 is CASSPGLVNTEAFF. CDR3 sequence (DNA): TGTGCCAGCAGTCCGGGACTCGTGAACACTGAAGCTTTCTTT. The rearrangement joins TRBV3-1 to TRBJ1-1, with D tentatively TRBD1 (5 bases). Germline V gene data show CDR1 as LGHDT and CDR2 as YNNKEL (reference sequence). This CDR3 comprises 14 residues. Deletions cut 6 bases from V and 0 bases from J, with 11 bases between.

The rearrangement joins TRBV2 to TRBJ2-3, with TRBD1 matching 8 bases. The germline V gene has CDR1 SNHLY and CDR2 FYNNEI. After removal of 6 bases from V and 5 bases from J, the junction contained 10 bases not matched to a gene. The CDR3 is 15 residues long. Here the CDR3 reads CASRTRTGSQDTQYF. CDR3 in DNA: TGTGCCAGCAGAACCCGGACAGGGTCACAAGATACGCAGTATTTT.

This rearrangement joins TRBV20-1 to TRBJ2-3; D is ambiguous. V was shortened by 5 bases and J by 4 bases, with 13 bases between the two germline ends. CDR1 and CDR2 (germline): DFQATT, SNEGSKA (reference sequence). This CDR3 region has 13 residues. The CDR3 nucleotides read TGCAGTGCTGCGAGAAAGGGTCCAGATACGCAGTATTTT. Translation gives CSAARKGPDTQYF.

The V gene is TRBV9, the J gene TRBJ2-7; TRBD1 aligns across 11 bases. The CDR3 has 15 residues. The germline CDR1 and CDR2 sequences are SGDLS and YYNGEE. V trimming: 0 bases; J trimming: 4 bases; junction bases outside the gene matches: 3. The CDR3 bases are TGTGCCAGCAGCGTAGCCGGGACAGGGGGTTACGAGCAGTACTTC. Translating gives CASSVAGTGGYEQYF.

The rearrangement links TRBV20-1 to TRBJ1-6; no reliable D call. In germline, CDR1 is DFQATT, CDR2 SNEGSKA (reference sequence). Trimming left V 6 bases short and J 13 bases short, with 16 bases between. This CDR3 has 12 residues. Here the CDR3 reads CSAGKVTVPLHF. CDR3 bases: TGCAGTGCCGGGAAGGTTACAGTTCCCCTCCACTTT.

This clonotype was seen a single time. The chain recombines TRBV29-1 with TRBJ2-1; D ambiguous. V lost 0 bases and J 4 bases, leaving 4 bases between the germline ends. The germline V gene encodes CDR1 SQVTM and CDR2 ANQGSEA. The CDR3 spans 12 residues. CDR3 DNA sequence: TGCAGCGTTGAAGATGGTTACAATGAGCAGTTCTTC. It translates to CSVEDGYNEQFF.

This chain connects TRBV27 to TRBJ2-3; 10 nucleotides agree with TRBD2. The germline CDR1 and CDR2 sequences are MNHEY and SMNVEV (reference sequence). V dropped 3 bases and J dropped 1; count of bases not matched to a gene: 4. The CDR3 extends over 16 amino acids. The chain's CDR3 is CASSLSAGGGTDTQYF. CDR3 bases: TGTGCCAGCAGTTTGTCAGCGGGGGGGGGCACAGATACGCAGTATTTT.

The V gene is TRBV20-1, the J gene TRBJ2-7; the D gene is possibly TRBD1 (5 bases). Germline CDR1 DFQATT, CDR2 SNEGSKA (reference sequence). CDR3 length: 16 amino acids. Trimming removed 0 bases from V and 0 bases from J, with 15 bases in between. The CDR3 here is CSARDQNRSSSYEQYF. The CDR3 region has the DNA TGCAGTGCTAGAGATCAGAACAGGAGCTCCTCCTACGAGCAGTACTTC.

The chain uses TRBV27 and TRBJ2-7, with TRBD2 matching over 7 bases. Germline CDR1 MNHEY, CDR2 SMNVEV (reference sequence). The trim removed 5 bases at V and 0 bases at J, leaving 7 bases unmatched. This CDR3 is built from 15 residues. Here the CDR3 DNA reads TGTGCCAGCAGTAGTAGAGCGGGGAGCTCCTACGAGCAGTACTTC. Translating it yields CASSSRAGSSYEQYF.

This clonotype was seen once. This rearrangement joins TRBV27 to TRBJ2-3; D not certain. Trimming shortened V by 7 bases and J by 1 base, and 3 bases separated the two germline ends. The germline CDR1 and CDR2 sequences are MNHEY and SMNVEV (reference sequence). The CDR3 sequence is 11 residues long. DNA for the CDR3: TGTGCCAGCATCGGCACAGATACGCAGTATTTT. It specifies CASIGTDTQYF.

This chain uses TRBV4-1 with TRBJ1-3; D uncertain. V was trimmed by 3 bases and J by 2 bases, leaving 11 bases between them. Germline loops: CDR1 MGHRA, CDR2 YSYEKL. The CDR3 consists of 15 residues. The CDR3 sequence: CASSQRIPPGNTIYF. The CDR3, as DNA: TGCGCCAGCAGCCAGAGGATACCACCTGGAAACACCATATATTTT.

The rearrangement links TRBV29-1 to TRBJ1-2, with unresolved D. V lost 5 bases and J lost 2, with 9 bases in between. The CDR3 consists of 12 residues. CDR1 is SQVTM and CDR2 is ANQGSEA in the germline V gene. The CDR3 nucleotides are TGCAGCGTTATCGGAAGCAACTATGGCTACACCTTC. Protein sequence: CSVIGSNYGYTF. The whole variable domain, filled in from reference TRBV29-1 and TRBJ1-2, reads SAVISQKPSRDICQRGTSLTIQCQVDSQVTMMFWYRQQPGQSLTLIATANQGSEATYESGFVIDKFPISRPNLTFSTLTVSNMSPEDSSIYLCSVIGSNYGYTFGSGTRLTVV.

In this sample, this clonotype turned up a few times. This CDR3 is CASSPGLAGRDEQFF. The CDR3 DNA is TGTGCCAGCAGCCCGGGACTAGCGGGGCGGGATGAGCAGTTCTTC. This rearrangement joins TRBV4-2 to TRBJ2-1; 13 nucleotides line up with TRBD2. Germline V CDR1 and CDR2: LGHNA, YNFKEQ. The CDR3 has 15 amino acids. The V gene end was trimmed by 4 bases and the J gene end by 8 bases; junction bases not matched to a gene: 5.

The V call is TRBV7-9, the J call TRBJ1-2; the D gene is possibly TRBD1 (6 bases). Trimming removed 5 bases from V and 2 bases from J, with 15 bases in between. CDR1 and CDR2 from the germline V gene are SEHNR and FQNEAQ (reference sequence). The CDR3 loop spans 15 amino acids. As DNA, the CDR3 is TGTGCCAGCAGCGAGCCGGGACACCAGAACTATGGCTACACCTTC. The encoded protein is CASSEPGHQNYGYTF.

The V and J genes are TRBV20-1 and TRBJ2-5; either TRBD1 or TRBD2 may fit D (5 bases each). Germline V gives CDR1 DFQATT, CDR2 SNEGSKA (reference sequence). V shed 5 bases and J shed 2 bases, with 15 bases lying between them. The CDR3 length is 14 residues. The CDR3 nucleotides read TGCAGTGCTCTATCACGGGACGGACAAGAGACCCAGTACTTC. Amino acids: CSALSRDGQETQYF.

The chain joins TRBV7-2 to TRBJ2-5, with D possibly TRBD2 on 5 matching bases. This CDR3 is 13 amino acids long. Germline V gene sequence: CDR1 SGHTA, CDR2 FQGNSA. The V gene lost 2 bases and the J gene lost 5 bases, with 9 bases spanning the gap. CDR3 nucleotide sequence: TGTGCCAGCAGCTTAAACGGGGTGGAGACCCAGTACTTC. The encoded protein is CASSLNGVETQYF.

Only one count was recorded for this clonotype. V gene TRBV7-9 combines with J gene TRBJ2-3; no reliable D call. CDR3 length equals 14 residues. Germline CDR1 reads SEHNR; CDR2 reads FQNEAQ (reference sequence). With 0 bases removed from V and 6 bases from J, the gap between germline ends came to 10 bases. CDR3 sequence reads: CASSLAGPRDTQYF. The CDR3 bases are TGTGCCAGCAGCTTAGCAGGGCCGCGGGATACGCAGTATTTT.

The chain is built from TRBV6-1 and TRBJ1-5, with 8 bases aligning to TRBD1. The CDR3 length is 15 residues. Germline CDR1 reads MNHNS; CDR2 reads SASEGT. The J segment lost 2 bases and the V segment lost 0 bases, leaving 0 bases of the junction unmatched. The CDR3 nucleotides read TGTGCCAGCAGTGAAGCGACAGGGGGCAATCAGCCCCAGCATTTT. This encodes CASSEATGGNQPQHF.

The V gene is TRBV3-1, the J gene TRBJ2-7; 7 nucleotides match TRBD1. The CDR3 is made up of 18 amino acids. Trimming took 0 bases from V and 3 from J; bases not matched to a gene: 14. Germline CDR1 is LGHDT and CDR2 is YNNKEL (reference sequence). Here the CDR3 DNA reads TGTGCCAGCAGCCAAGAAAGGTCGGTAGTGACAGGGTTCTACGAGCAGTACTTC. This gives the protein CASSQERSVVTGFYEQYF.

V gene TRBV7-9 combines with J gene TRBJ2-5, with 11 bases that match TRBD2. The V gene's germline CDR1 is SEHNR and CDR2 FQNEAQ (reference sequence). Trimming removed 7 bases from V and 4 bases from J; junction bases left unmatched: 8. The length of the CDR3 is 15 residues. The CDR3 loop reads CASTAGLAERETQYF. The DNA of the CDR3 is TGTGCCAGCACCGCGGGACTAGCGGAGAGAGAGACCCAGTACTTC.

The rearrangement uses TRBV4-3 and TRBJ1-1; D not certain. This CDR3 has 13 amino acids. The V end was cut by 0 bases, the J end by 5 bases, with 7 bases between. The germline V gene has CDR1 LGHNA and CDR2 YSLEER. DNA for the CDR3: TGCGCCAGCAGCCAAGATCAGCGGACTGAAGCTTTCTTT. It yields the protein CASSQDQRTEAFF.

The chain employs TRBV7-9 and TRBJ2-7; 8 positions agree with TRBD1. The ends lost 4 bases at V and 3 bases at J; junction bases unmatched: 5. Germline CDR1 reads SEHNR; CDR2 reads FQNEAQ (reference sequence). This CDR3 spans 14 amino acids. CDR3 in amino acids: CASSSGTGFYEQYF. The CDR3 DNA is TGTGCCAGCAGCTCCGGGACAGGTTTCTACGAGCAGTACTTC.

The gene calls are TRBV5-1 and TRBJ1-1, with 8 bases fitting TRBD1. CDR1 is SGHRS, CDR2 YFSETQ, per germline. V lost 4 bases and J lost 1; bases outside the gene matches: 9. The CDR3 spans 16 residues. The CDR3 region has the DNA TGCGCCAGCAGCCACAAAAGACAGGGGCCGAACACTGAAGCTTTCTTT. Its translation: CASSHKRQGPNTEAFF.

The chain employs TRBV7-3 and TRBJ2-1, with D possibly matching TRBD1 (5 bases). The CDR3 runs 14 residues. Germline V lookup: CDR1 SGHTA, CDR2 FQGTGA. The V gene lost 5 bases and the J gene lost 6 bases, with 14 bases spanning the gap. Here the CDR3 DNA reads TGTGCCAGCAGCCCCTCCGACAGCTCCAATGAGCAGTTCTTC. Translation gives CASSPSDSSNEQFF.

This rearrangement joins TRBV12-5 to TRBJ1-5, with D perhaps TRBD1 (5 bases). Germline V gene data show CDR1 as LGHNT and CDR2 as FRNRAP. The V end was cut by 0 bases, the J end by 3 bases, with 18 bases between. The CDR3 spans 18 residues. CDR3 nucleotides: TGTGCTAGTGGTTTGGTGGACGTGGGGGTCTTTTACAATCAGCCCCAGCATTTT. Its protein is CASGLVDVGVFYNQPQHF.

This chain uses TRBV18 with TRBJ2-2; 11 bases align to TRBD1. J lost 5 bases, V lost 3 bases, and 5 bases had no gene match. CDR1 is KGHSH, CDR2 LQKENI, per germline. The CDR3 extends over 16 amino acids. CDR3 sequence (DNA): TGTGCCAGCTCACCCCCGGACAGGGGGCTAACCGGGGAGCTGTTTTTT. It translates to CASSPPDRGLTGELFF.

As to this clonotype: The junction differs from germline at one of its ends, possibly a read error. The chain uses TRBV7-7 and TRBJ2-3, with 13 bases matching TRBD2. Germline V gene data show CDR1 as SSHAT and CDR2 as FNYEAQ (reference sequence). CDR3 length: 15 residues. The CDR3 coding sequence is TGTGCTAGCAGCAAACTAGCGGGGGGGCCAGATACGCAGTATTTT. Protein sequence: CASSKLAGGPDTQYF.

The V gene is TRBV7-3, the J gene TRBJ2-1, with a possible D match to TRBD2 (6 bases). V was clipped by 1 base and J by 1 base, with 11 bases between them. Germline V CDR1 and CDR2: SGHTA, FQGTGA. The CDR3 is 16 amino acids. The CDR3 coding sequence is TGTGCCAGCAGCTTAAGTGGTGGAGGGTCCTACAATGAGCAGTTCTTC. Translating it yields CASSLSGGGSYNEQFF.